This section outlines one T cell receptor beta chain sequence together with its context. The junction does not match germline at one end; this may be a read error. This CDR3 contains 12 residues. The data originate from a study of blood T cell repertoires in COVID-19. As originally analysed: Quantification of nucleated cells was approximated via reference gene primer amplification. The table came from immunoSEQ multiplex PCR; TCRdb's copy has only in-frame clones and leaves some out. The V and J calls and clone size are taken from that table; D and trimming were inferred from the DNA. The profile shows some 220,000 clones, 85% of them singletons.

This chain joins TRBV12-3 or TRBV12-4 and TRBJ2-5; tentative D call: TRBD2 (5 bases). The sample comprised peripheral blood. This receptor was taken from a man aged 45-65 years who had recovered from COVID-19. CDR3 sequence: CASSLSLISADF. The CDR3 region has the DNA TGTGCCAGCAGTTTAAGTTTAATTAGCGCAGACTTC.